This TCR beta chain derives from a study of a mutant IDH1 vaccine in newly diagnosed glioma. Study-wide background: Either 4-6 weeks after radiotherapy alone or alongside temozolomide, vaccination was begun. The sex distribution of treated patients was approximately 62% male and around 40% female, with a mean age of roughly 40 years.

Germline values: CDR1 SGHAT, CDR2 FQNNGV. This CDR3 has 13 amino acids. Some clones are missing from TCRdb's copy, which holds only in-frame ones; the method was immunoSEQ multiplex PCR. The sample lists about 24,000 clones; less than 90% were seen once. On this clone itself: What it binds is unknown. A junction boundary mismatches the germline segment, possibly from a read error.

Noted time point: week 47, end of study. Doses consisted of 300 ug of mutant IDH1 20-mer peptide each, paired with topical imiquimod. The chain has TRBV11-2 and TRBJ2-7; no clear D. The specimen comprised PBMCs, sampled from a glioma patient whose treatment included an IDH1 peptide vaccine. The clonotype originates from a man aged 40-49 years with glioma. The CDR3 DNA is TGTGCCAGCAGCCCAGAGGCAACCTACGGGCAGTACTTC. Its protein product is CASSPEATYGQYF.